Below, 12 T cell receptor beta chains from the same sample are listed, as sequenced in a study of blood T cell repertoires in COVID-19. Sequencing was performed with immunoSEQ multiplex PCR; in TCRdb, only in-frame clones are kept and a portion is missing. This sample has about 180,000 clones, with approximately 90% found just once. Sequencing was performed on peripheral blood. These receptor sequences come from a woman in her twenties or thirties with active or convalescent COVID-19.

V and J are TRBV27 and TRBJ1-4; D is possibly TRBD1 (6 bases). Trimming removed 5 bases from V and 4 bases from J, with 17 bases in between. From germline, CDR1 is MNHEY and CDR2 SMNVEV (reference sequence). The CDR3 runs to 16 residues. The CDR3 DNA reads TGTGCCAGCAGTCCTACATCAGGGGTGTTTAATGAAAAACTGTTTTTT. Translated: CASSPTSGVFNEKLFF.

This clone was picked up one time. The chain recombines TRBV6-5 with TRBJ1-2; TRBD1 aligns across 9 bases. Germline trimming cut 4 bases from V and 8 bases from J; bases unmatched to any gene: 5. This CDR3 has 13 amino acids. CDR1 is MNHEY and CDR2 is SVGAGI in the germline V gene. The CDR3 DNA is TGTGCCAGCAGTTCCGGGACAGGGCGAGGCTACACCTTC. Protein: CASSSGTGRGYTF.

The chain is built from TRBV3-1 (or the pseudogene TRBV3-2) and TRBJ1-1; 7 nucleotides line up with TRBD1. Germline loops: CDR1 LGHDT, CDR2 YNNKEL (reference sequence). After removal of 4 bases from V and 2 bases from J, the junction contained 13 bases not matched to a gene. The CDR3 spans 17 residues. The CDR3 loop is CASSRTTKGQANTEAFF. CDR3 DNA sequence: TGTGCCAGCAGCCGAACGACCAAAGGACAGGCTAACACTGAAGCTTTCTTT.

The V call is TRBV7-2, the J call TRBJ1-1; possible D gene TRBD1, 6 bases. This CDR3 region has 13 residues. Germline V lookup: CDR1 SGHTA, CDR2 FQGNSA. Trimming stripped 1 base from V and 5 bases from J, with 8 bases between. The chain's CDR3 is CASSLDRVTEAFF. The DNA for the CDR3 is TGTGCCAGCAGCTTAGACAGGGTAACTGAAGCTTTCTTT.

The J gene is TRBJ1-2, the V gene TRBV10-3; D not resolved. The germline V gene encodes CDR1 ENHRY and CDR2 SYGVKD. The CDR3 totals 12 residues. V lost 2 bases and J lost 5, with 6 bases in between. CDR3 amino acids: CAISETAYGYTF. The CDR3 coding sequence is TGTGCCATCAGTGAGACAGCTTATGGCTACACCTTC.

DNA for the CDR3: TGTGCCAGCAGTACTCGTGGGGCCAACGTCCTGACTTTC. It is translated as CASSTRGANVLTF. The chain joins TRBV2 to TRBJ2-6; D not certain. The V gene's germline CDR1 is SNHLY and CDR2 FYNNEI. The CDR3 covers 13 residues. The V end lost 5 bases, the J end lost 3 bases, and 5 bases lay between the germline ends.

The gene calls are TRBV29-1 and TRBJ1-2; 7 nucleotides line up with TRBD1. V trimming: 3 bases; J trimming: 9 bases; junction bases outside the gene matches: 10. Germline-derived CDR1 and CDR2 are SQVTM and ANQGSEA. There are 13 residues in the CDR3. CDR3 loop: CSVDILQGSRYTF. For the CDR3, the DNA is TGCAGCGTTGACATCCTACAGGGGTCGCGCTACACCTTC.

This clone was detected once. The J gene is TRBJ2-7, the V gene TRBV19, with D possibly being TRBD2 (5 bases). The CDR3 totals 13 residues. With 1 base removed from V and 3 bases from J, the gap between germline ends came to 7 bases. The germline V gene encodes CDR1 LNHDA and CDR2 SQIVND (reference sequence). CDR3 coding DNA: TGTGCCAGTAGTATAGGTGAGGGCTACGAGCAGTACTTC. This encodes CASSIGEGYEQYF.

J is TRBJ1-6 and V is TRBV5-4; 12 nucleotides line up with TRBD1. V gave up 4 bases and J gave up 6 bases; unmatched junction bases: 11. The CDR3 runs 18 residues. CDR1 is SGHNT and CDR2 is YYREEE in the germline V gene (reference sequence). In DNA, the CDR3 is TGTGCCAGCAGCCTTATGCCCGGGACAGGGGGCCCTAATTCACCCCTCCACTTT. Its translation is CASSLMPGTGGPNSPLHF.

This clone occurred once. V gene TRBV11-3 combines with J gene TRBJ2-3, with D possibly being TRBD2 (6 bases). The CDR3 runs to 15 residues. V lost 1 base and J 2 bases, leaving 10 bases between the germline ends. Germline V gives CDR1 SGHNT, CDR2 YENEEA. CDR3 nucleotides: TGTGCCAGCAGCTTAGGGGACTTATCCACAGATACGCAGTATTTT. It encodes CASSLGDLSTDTQYF. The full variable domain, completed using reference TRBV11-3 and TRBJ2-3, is EAGVVQSPRYKIIEKKQPVAFWCNPISGHNTLYWYLQNLGQGPELLIRYENEEAVDDSQLPKDRFSAERLKGVDSTLKIQPAELGDSAVYLCASSLGDLSTDTQYFGPGTRLTVL.

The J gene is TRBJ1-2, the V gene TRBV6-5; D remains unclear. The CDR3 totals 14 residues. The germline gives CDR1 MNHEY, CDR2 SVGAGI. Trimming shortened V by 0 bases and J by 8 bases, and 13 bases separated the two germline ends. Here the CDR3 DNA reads TGTGCCAGCAGTTACTCAGGAGGGTCGAAGGGCTACACCTTC. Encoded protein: CASSYSGGSKGYTF.

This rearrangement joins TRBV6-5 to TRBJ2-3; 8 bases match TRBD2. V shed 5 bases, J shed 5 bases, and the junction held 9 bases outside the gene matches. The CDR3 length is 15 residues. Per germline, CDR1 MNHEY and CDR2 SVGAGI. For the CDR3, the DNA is TGTGCCAGCAGTCCTCGGACTAGCCGCGGAGATACGCAGTATTTT. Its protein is CASSPRTSRGDTQYF.